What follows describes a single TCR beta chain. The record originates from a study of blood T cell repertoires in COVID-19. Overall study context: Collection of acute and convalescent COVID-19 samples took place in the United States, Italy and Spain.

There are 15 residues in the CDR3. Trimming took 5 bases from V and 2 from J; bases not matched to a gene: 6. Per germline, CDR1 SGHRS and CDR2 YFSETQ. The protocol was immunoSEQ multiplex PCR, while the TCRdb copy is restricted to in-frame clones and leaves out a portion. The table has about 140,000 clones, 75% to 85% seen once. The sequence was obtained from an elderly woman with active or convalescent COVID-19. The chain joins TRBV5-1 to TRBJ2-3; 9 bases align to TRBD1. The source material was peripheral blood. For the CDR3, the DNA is TGCGCCAGCAGGGTAGACAGGGGGAACACAGATACGCAGTATTTT. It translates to CASRVDRGNTDTQYF.